The sequence of this T cell receptor (beta chain) was determined in a study of cytomegalovirus exposure and HLA in healthy donors. In the study overall: A subsequent analysis reported that the 95 to 150 validation repertoires were produced on the same platform that had also been used for the roughly 700 first-cohort repertoires. Study-level findings and limits: Subsequent analysis of the roughly 120 validation repertoires found a tendency for first-cohort TCR clusters to co-occur. Associated with cytomegalovirus, according to the listing, were some 180 TCR beta chains.

The data were produced by immunoSEQ multiplex PCR, yet TCRdb's version contains in-frame clones alone and is incomplete. The sample shows about 220,000 clones, 85% to 95% of them seen only once. The validation cohort, a group of 120 subjects, included the donors and was separate from the approximately 650-subject first cohort. The CDR3 extends over 12 amino acids. Trimming took off 2 bases at V and 9 bases at J, with 8 bases between the two ends. Germline CDR1 reads MNHNS; CDR2 reads SASEGT. Regarding this clone: Its target is not known.

This chain joins TRBV6-1 and TRBJ2-1, with D tentatively TRBD2 (6 bases). Sequenced sample: PBMCs. The TCR comes from a woman under 30 in good health and CMV-seronegative. This chain's CDR3 is CASSERGSEQFF. As DNA, the CDR3 is TGTGCCAGCAGTGAACGGGGGTCTGAGCAGTTCTTC.